Described below is a single T cell receptor (beta chain) sequence and its context. As yet, its antigen is unknown. These data belong to a study of shared clonotypes between healthy human individuals. In the study overall: Researchers drew samples from two women and a few men aged 18 to 49.

Study findings and constraints: It was expected that sequencing depth would affect clonotype sharing among donors.

Each subset's genomic DNA was split evenly across several immunoSEQ plates. PCR replicates performed on unsorted PBMC used approximately 300 ng DNA, 25,000 to 35,000 T cell genomes. Only in-frame clones appear in the TCRdb table, and some are missing; sequencing was by immunoSEQ multiplex PCR. The sample lists a few hundred thousand clones; 60% to 80% were seen once. V was clipped by 7 bases and J by 6 bases; unmatched bases: 15. This CDR3 spans 16 amino acids. Germline lookup yields CDR1 MDHEN and CDR2 SYDVKM. Sequences were obtained from PBMCs. The clonotype comes from a woman aged 35 to 49 in good health. Some clones in this sample may be carry-over from other donors' samples. The chain links TRBV28 to TRBJ2-3; 8 bases align to TRBD2. The CDR3 nucleotides are TGTGCCAGCACCCTCGTCAGCGGGAGTGGCCCCGATACGCAGTATTTT. Residues: CASTLVSGSGPDTQYF. The full variable domain, rest sourced from reference TRBV28 and TRBJ2-3, is DVKVTQSSRYLVKRTGEKVFLECVQDMDHENMFWYRQDPGLGLRLIYFSYDVKMKEKGDIPEGYSVSREKKERFSLILESASTNQTSMYLCASTLVSGSGPDTQYFGPGTRLTVL.